Sequencing of this T cell receptor beta chain was carried out in a study of blood T cell repertoires in COVID-19. In the study overall: There were acute and convalescent COVID-19 samples, and they came from the United States, Italy and Spain. Sample material is recorded as cDNA or gDNA derived from T cells, B-cell-depleted T cells, or PBMCs.

Authors' analysis steps: Researchers report that nucleated cell counts were estimated from reference gene primer amplification. Profiling relied on immunoSEQ multiplex PCR, and the TCRdb table lists in-frame clones only, not all of them. V, J and clone size are taken as reported in that table, and D and trimming were inferred from the DNA itself. This sample has around 360,000 clones, with around 87% found just once. Seattle-derived patients entered the study during active infection and were followed longitudinally. Unmatched junction bases numbered 12, after V lost 5 bases and J lost 4 bases. CDR1 and CDR2 from the germline V gene are SEHNR and FQNEAQ (reference sequence). The CDR3 length is 16 residues.

This TCR derives from a woman younger than 45 with COVID-19, enrolled during active disease. Source material: peripheral blood. V usage is TRBV7-9 and J usage is TRBJ1-2; 8 bases fit TRBD1. The CDR3 nucleotides read TGTGCCAGCAGCGTAGACCGACAGGGGATGGTCTATGGCTACACCTTC. Translation: CASSVDRQGMVYGYTF.